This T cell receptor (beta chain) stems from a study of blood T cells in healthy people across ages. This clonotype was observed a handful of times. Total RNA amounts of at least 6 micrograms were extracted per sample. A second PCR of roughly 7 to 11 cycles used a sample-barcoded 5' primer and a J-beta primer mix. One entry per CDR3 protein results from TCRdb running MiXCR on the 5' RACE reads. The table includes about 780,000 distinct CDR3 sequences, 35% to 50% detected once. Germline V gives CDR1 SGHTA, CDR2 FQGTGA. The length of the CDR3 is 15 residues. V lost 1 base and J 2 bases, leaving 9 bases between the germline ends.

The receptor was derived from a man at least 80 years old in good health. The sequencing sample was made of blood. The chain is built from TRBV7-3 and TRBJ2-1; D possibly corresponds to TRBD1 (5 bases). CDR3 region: CASSLIQGPYNEQFF. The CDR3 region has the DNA TGTGCCAGCAGCTTAATTCAGGGTCCCTACAATGAGCAGTTCTTC.